This T cell receptor beta chain emerged from a study of blood T cells in healthy people across ages. Using a J-beta primer mix together with a sample-barcoded 5' primer, a second PCR was run for roughly 6 to 12 cycles. TCRdb analysed the 5' RACE reads with MiXCR anew, one entry per CDR3 protein. Of about 1.7 million distinct CDR3 sequences in the sample, roughly 27% were seen once. This clonotype was seen a few times. Caucasian individuals from Russia who were healthy and aged about 6 to 90 acted as donors. V gave up 4 bases and J gave up 6 bases, with 13 bases separating them. The CDR3 spans 14 residues. Germline V gives CDR1 MNHEY, CDR2 SMNVEV (reference sequence).

The clonotype originates from a woman aged 25-40 years in good health. Sequenced input: blood. The rearrangement uses TRBV27 and TRBJ2-1; D is undetermined. The CDR3 nucleotides read TGTGCCAGCAGTTCGATATTTACGGCCAATGAGCAGTTCTTC. Its protein is CASSSIFTANEQFF.